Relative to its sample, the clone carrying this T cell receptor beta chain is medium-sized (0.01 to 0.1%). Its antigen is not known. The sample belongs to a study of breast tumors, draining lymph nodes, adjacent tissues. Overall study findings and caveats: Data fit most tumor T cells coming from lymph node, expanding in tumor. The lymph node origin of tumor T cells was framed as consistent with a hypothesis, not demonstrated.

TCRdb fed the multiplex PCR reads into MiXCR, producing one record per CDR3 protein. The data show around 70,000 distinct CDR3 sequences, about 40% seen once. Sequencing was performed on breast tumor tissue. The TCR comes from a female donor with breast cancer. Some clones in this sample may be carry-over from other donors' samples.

The CDR3 region has the DNA TGTGCCAGCAGCTTACTCCAAACTAATGAAAAACTGTTTTTT. Translating gives CASSLLQTNEKLFF. V gene TRBV7-9 combines with J gene TRBJ1-4; D uncertain. This CDR3 contains 14 residues. Germline assignment: CDR1 SEHNR and CDR2 FQNEAQ (reference sequence). V was shortened by 2 bases and J by 1 base, with 5 bases between the two germline ends.